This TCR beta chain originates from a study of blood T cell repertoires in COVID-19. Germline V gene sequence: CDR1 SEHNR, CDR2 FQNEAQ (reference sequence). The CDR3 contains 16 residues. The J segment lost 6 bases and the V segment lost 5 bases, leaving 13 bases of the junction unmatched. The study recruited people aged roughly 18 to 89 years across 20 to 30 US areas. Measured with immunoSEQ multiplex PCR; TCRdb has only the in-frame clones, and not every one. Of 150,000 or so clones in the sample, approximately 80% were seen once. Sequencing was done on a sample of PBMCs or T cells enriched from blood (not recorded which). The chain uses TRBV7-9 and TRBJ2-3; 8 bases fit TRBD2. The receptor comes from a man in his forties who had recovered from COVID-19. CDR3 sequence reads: CASSDPRGGGLDTQYF. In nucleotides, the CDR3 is TGTGCCAGCAGCGACCCCCGGGGCGGGGGGCTGGATACGCAGTATTTT.